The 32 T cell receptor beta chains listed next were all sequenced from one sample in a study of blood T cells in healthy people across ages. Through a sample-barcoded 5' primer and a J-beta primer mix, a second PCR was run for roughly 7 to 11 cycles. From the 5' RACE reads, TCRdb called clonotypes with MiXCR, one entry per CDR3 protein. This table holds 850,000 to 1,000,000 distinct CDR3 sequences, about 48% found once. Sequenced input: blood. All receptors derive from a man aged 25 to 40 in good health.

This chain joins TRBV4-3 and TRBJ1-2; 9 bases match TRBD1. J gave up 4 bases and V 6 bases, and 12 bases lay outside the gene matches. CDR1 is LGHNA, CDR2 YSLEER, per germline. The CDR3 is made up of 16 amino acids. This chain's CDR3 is CASSQAGTGRFYGYTF. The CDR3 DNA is TGCGCCAGCAGTCAGGCCGGGACAGGGCGCTTCTATGGCTACACCTTC.

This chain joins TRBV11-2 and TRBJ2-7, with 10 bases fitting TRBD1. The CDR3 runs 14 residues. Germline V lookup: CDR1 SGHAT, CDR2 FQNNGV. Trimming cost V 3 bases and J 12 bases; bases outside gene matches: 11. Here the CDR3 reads CASSLAGTGVRRYF. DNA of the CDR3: TGTGCCAGCAGCTTGGCCGGGACAGGGGTCCGGAGGTACTTC.

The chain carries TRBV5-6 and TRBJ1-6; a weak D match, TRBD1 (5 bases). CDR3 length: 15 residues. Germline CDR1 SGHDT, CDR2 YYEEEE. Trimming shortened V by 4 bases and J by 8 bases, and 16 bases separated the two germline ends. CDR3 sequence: CASSPRGGFDSPLHF. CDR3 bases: TGTGCCAGCAGCCCCCGTGGGGGGTTTGATTCACCCCTCCACTTT.

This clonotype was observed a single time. CDR3 amino acids: CSAPPLQAGTIEQFF. The CDR3 DNA reads as TGCAGTGCGCCGCCTCTTCAAGCGGGGACAATTGAGCAGTTCTTC. The V call is TRBV20-1, the J call TRBJ2-1, with D tentatively TRBD2 (7 bases). The V end was cut by 6 bases, the J end by 9 bases, with 24 bases between. The CDR3 is 15 residues long. The germline CDR1 and CDR2 sequences are DFQATT and SNEGSKA (reference sequence).

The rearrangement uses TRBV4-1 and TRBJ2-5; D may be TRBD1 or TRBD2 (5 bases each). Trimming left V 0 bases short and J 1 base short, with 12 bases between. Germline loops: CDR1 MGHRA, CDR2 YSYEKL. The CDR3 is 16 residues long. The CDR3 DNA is TGCGCCAGCAGCCAAGAAAATTCGGGGACCCAAGAGACCCAGTACTTC. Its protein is CASSQENSGTQETQYF.

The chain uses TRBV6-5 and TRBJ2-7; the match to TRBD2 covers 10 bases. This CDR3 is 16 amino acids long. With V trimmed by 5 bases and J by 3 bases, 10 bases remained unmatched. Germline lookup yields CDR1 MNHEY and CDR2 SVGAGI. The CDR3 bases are TGTGCCAGCAGTCCTTCCGGGACTAGCGTATACTACGAGCAGTACTTC. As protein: CASSPSGTSVYYEQYF.

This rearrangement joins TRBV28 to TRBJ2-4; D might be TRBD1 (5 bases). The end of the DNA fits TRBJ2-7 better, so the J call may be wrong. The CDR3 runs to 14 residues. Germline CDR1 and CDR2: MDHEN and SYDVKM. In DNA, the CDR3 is TGTGCCAGCAGCATCCCCCAGGGTACCAACGAGCAGTACTTC. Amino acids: CASSIPQGTNEQYF.

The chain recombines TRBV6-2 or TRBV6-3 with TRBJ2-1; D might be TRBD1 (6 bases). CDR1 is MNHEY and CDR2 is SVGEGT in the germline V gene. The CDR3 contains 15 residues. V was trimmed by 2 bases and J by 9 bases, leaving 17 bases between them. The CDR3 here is CASSYRARGSSEQFF. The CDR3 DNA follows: TGTGCCAGCAGTTACAGGGCCAGGGGTTCTAGTGAGCAGTTCTTC.

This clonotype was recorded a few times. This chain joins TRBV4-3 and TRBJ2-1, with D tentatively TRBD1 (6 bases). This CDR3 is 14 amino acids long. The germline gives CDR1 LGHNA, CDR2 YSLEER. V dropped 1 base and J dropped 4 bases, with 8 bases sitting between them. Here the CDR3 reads CASSQADRYNEQFF. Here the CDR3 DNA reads TGCGCCAGCAGCCAAGCGGACAGATACAATGAGCAGTTCTTC.

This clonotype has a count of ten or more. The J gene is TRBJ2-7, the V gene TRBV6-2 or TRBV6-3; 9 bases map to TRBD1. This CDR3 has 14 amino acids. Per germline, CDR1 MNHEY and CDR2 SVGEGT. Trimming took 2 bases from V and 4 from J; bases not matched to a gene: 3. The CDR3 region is CASSYKTGGYEQYF. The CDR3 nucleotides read TGTGCCAGCAGTTACAAGACAGGGGGGTACGAGCAGTACTTC.

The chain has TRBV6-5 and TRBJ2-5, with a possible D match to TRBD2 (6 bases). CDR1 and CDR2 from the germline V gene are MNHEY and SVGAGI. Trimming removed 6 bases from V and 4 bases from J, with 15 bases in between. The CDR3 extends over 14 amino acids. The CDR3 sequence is CASRPGSASETQYF. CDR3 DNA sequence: TGTGCCAGCAGACCCGGGAGTGCATCAGAGACCCAGTACTTC.

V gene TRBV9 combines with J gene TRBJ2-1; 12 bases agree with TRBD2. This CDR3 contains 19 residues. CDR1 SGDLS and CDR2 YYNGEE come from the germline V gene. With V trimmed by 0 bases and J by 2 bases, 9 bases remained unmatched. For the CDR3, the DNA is TGTGCCAGCAGCGTAGGTCCGACTAGCGGGGGAGCCCCCTACAATGAGCAGTTCTTC. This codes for CASSVGPTSGGAPYNEQFF.

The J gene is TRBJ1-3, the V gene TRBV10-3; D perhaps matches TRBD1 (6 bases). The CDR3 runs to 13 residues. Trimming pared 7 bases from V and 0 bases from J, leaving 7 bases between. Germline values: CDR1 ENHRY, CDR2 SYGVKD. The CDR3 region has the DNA TGTGCCATCACAGGGGTCTCTGGAAACACCATATATTTT. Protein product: CAITGVSGNTIYF.

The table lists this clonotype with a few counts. CDR3 amino acids: CASSFPRAQRNEKLFF. CDR3 in DNA: TGTGCCAGCAGTTTTCCCAGAGCCCAGCGAAATGAAAAACTGTTTTTT. J is TRBJ1-4 and V is TRBV28; D is uncertain. The V end was cut by 3 bases, the J end by 5 bases, with 16 bases between. The germline V gene has CDR1 MDHEN and CDR2 SYDVKM. This CDR3 has 16 amino acids. Combining the CDR3 with reference TRBV28 and TRBJ1-4 gives the whole variable domain DVKVTQSSRYLVKRTGEKVFLECVQDMDHENMFWYRQDPGLGLRLIYFSYDVKMKEKGDIPEGYSVSREKKERFSLILESASTNQTSMYLCASSFPRAQRNEKLFFGSGTQLSVL.

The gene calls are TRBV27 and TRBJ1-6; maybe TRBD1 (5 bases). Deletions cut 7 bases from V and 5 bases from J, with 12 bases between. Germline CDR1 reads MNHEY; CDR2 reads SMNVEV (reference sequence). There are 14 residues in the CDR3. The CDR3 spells CASKRDGHNSPLHF. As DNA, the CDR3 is TGTGCCAGCAAGAGGGACGGGCATAATTCACCCCTCCACTTT.

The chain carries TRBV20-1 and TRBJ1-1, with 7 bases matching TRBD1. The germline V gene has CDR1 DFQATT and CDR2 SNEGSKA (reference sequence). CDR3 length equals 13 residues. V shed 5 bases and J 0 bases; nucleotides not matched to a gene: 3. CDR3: CSAPGQVNTEAFF. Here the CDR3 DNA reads TGCAGTGCTCCCGGACAGGTGAACACTGAAGCTTTCTTT.

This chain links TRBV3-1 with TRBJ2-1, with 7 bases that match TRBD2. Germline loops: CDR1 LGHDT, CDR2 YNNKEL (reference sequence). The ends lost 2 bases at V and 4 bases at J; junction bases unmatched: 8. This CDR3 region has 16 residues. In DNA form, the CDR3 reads TGTGCCAGCAGCCAACGGGGCGGGGGTGCATACAATGAGCAGTTCTTC. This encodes CASSQRGGGAYNEQFF.

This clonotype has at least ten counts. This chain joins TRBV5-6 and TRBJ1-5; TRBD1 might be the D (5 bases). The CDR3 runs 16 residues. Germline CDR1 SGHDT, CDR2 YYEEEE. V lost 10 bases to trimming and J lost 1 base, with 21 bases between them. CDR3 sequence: CAGRVPGRGSNQPQHF. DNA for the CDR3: TGTGCCGGGAGGGTGCCAGGGAGAGGCAGCAATCAGCCCCAGCATTTT.

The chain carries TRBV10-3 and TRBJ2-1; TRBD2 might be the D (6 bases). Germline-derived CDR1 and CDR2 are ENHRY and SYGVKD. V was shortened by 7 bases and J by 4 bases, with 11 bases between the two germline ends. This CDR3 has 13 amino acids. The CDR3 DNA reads TGTGCCATCACCGCGACTAGTTACAATGAGCAGTTCTTC. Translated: CAITATSYNEQFF.

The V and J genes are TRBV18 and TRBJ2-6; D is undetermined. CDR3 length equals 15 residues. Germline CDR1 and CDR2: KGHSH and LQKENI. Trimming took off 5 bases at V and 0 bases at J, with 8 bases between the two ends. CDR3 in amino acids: CASSMGISGANVLTF. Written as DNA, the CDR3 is TGTGCCAGCTCAATGGGGATCTCTGGGGCCAACGTCCTGACTTTC.

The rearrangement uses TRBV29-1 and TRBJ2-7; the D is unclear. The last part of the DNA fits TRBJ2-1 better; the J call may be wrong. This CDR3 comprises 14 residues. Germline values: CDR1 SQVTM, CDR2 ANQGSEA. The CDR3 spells CSVGLRDASYEQFF. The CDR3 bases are TGCAGCGTTGGTTTAAGAGACGCATCCTACGAGCAGTTCTTC.

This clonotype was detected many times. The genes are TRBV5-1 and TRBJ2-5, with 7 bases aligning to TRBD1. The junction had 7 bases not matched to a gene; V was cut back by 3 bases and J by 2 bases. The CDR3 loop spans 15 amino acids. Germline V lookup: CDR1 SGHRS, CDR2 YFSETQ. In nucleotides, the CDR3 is TGCGCCAGCAGCTCCGACAGGGTGGGGCAAGAGACCCAGTACTTC. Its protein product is CASSSDRVGQETQYF. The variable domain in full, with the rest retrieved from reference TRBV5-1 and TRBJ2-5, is KAGVTQTPRYLIKTRGQQVTLSCSPISGHRSVSWYQQTPGQGLQFLFEYFSETQRNKGNFPGRFSGRQFSNSRSEMNVSTLELGDSALYLCASSSDRVGQETQYFGPGTRLLVL.

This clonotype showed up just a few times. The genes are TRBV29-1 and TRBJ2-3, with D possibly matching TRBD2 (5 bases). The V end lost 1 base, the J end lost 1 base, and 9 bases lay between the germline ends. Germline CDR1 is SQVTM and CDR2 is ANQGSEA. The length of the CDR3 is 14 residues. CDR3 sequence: CSVEGLGGTDTQYF. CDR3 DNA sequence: TGCAGCGTTGAAGGGCTCGGGGGCACAGATACGCAGTATTTT.

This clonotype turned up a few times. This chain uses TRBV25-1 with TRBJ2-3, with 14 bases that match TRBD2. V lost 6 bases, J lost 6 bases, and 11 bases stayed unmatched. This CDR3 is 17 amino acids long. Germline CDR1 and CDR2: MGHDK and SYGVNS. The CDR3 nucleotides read TGTGCCAGCAGCCCCTGGGGTGGACTAGCGGGGGGTGATACGCAGTATTTT. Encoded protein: CASSPWGGLAGGDTQYF.

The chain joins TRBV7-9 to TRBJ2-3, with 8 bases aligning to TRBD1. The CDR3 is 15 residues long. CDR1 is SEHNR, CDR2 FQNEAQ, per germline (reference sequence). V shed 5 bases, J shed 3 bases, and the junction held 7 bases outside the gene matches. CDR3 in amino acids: CASSADRGRTDTQYF. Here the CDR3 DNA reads TGTGCCAGCAGCGCAGACAGGGGTCGAACAGATACGCAGTATTTT.

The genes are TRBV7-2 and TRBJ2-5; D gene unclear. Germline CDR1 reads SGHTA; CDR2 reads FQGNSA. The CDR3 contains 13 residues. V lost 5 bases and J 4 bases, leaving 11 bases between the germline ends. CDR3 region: CASSPRMGETQYF. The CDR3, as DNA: TGTGCCAGCAGCCCTAGAATGGGAGAGACCCAGTACTTC.

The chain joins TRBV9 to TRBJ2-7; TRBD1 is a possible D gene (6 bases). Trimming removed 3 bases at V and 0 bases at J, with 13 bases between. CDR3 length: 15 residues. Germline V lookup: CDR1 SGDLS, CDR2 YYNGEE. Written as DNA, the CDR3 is TGTGCCAGCAGCGCGGGACATTCTAGCTCCTACGAGCAGTACTTC. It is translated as CASSAGHSSSYEQYF.

The CDR3 protein is CASSPSLINGYTF. The CDR3 coding sequence is TGTGCCAGCAGCCCATCCCTAATTAATGGCTACACCTTC. The chain couples TRBV7-2 to TRBJ1-2; D remains ambiguous. The length of the CDR3 is 13 residues. Between the trimmed V and J ends, which lost 5 bases and 6 bases, there was a span of 13 bases. Per germline, CDR1 SGHTA and CDR2 FQGNSA.

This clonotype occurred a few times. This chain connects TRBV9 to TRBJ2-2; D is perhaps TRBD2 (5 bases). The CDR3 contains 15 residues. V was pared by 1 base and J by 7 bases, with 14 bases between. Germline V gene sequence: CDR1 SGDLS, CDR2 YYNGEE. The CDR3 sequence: CASSVSPGFVGELFF. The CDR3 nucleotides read TGTGCCAGCAGCGTATCACCGGGGTTCGTCGGGGAGCTGTTTTTT.

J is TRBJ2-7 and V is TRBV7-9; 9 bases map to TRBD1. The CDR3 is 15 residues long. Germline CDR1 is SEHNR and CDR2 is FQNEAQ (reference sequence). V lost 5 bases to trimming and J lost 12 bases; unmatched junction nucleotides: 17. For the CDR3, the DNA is TGTGCCAGCAGCCCCCGGACAGGGGCCATGGTAGAATCGTACTTC. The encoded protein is CASSPRTGAMVESYF.

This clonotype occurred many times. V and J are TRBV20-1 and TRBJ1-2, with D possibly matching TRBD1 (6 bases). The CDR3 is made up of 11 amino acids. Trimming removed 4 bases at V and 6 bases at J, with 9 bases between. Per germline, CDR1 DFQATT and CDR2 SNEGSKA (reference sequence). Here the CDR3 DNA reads TGCAGTGCTAATGGACAGCATGGCTACACCTTC. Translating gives CSANGQHGYTF.

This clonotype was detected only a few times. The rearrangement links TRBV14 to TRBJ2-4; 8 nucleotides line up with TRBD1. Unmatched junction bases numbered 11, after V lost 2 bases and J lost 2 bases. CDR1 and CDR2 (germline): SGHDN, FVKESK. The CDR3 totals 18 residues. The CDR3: CASSQTDRAGVTKNIQYF. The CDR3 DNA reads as TGTGCCAGCAGCCAAACGGACAGGGCAGGCGTTACCAAAAACATTCAGTACTTC.